The sequence of this TCR beta chain was determined in a study of breast tumors, draining lymph nodes, adjacent tissues. The CDR3 has 15 amino acids. The ends were cut back, 6 bases at V and 5 bases at J, with 19 bases in the middle. Per germline, CDR1 SNHLY and CDR2 FYNNEI. TCRdb re-called the multiplex PCR reads through MiXCR, storing one row per CDR3 protein. The table has about 140,000 distinct CDR3 sequences, approximately 32% seen once. The study, taken as a whole, reports: Tumor repertoires ranked between lymph nodes and nontumor tissue in diversity, with V and J gene preferences.

This clonotype was picked up a small number of times. The antigen is not known. Axillary draining lymph nodes of breast cancer patients supplied the node samples. Sequenced sample: axillary lymph node tissue. The source is a female donor with breast cancer. Some clones in this sample may be carry-over from other donors' samples. V is TRBV2 and J is TRBJ1-1; D call uncertain. CDR3 nucleotides: TGTGCCAGCAGAGAAATGGATCCCACGAGGACTGAAGCTTTCTTT. This encodes CASREMDPTRTEAFF.